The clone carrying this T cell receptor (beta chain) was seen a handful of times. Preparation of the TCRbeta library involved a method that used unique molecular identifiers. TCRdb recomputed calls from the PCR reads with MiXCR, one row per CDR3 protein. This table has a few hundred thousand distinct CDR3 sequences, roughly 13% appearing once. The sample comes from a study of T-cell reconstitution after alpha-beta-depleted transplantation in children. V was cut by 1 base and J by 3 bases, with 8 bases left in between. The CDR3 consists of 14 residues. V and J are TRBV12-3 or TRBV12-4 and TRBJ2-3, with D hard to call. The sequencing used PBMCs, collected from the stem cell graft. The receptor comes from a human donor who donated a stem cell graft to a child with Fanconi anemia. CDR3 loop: CASSLGRITDTQYF. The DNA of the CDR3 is TGTGCCAGCAGTTTAGGCAGGATAACAGATACGCAGTATTTT.